Listed below are T cell receptor beta chains from one sample, sequenced in a study of T-cell memory formation after mild COVID-19. TCRdb passed the 5' RACE reads through MiXCR, listing each CDR3 protein once. Of 250,000 to 350,000 distinct CDR3 sequences in the sample, roughly 19% are singletons; the top ten hold roughly 21%. The sequencing input was PBMCs or a T cell subset sorted from them (not recorded which). All receptors derive from a man between 18 and 35 years old who had mild COVID-19 (a few samples of this study predate the infection). Cell type and time point are not known. Each CDR3 is given with its conserved first and last residue. A D gene is named only where the DNA matches it firmly. A row's size may be missing; if present it is once, few, many or a size class.

cdr3_nt	cdr3_aa	v_call	j_call	d_call	clone_size
TGTGCCAGCAGTCTCCTTTGGACCGGGGAGCTGTTTTTT	CASSLLWTGELFF	TRBV27	TRBJ2-2	-	-
TGTGCCAGCAGCCAAGGGAGGGCCCCCCTAGCACCCCTCCACTTT	CASSQGRAPLAPLHF	TRBV4-2	TRBJ1-6	-	many
TGCGCCAGCAGCTTGGGGAGCCGGGGTCCCGGGCATACGCAGTATTTT	CASSLGSRGPGHTQYF	TRBV5-1	TRBJ2-3	-	-
TGTGCCAGCAGCCAAAAATACACCGGGGAGCTGTTTTTT	CASSQKYTGELFF	TRBV6-2/TRBV6-3	TRBJ2-2	-	once
TGTGCCATACGGCAGGGTGCTGCGAACACCGGGGAGCTGTTTTTT	CAIRQGAANTGELFF	TRBV28	TRBJ2-2	-	few
TGTGCCAGCAGCGTAGACGGGACAGGGTACTCACCCCTCCACTTT	CASSVDGTGYSPLHF	TRBV9	TRBJ1-6	TRBD1	-
TGTGCCAGCAGACCGAACAGGGGGGCAACTAATGAAAAACTGTTTTTT	CASRPNRGATNEKLFF	TRBV12-3/TRBV12-4	TRBJ1-4	TRBD1	-
TGTGCCAGCAGCTCGGGACAGGCGGCCTACAATGAGCAGTTCTTC	CASSSGQAAYNEQFF	TRBV7-9	TRBJ2-1	TRBD1	-
TGCAGCCTAGGTGAGGGGGACACCTATGGCTACACCTTC	CSLGEGDTYGYTF	TRBV29-1	TRBJ1-2	-	few
TGTGCCAGCAGCTTAGCTTTTCGGACAGGGGGTTCCGGCATATATTTT	CASSLAFRTGGSGIYF	TRBV11-2	TRBJ1-3	TRBD1	few
TGCAGTGCTAGAGACCCGTCCAGAAGAGTTAACTATGGCTACACCTTC	CSARDPSRRVNYGYTF	TRBV20-1	TRBJ1-2	-	-
TGCAGTGCTAGACCCGCGCGGGGGGGCCCCACAGATACGCAGTATTTT	CSARPARGGPTDTQYF	TRBV20-1	TRBJ2-3	TRBD2	few
TGTGCCAGCCCGCGGACAGGGAACACCGGGGAGCTGTTTTTT	CASPRTGNTGELFF	TRBV7-9	TRBJ2-2	TRBD1	few
TGTGCCAGCAGCTTAGGCGACAACTACGAGCAGTACTTC	CASSLGDNYEQYF	TRBV11-2	TRBJ2-7	-	-
TGTGCCAGCTCACTCCCGGACAGGGCCTATGGCTACACCTTC	CASSLPDRAYGYTF	TRBV18	TRBJ1-2	TRBD1	-
TGCAGTGCTAGATGTGGGGACGACGGGGGTGAAAAACTGTTTTTT	CSARCGDDGGEKLFF	TRBV20-1	TRBJ1-4	-	few
TGCAGTGCTTCGGGAGACAGGGAGACCCAGTACTTC	CSASGDRETQYF	TRBV20-1	TRBJ2-5	-	many
TGTGCCAGCAGCTTGGACAGGAGACAAGAGCAGTTCTTC	CASSLDRRQEQFF	TRBV7-2	TRBJ2-1	TRBD1	-
TGCGCCAGCAGCTTGGAGGCTAGCGGGGGCACAGATACGCAGTATTTT	CASSLEASGGTDTQYF	TRBV5-1	TRBJ2-3	TRBD2	few
TGTGCCAGCAGTTTATCGAACGGAGATAATTCACCCCTCCACTTT	CASSLSNGDNSPLHF	TRBV27	TRBJ1-6	-	-
TGTGCCATCAGTGGACAGCCTAGCTCTGGAAACACCATATATTTT	CAISGQPSSGNTIYF	TRBV10-3	TRBJ1-3	-	few
TGTGCCAGCAGTTTAGGGGCGGAATCGGGGACCCAGTACTTC	CASSLGAESGTQYF	TRBV27	TRBJ2-5	-	-
TGTGCCAGCAGCCTCCCTTTGGAGGCGGGGGGCATAACCGGGGAGCTGTTTTTT	CASSLPLEAGGITGELFF	TRBV3-1	TRBJ2-2	TRBD2	-
TGCGCCAGCAGTGAGGTCCCGGCAGGGGAGACCCAGTACTTC	CASSEVPAGETQYF	TRBV10-1	TRBJ2-5	-	few
TGCGCCAGCAGCCAAGAGGGGATTTACACTGAAGCTTTCTTT	CASSQEGIYTEAFF	TRBV4-1	TRBJ1-1	-	few
TGTGCCAGCAGCCAAGACAGGGGGCTGGGCACCGGGGAGCTGTTTTTT	CASSQDRGLGTGELFF	TRBV4-2	TRBJ2-2	TRBD1	few
TGTGCCAGCAGTTTAGCGACTAGCGGGGTACAAGAGACCCAGTACTTC	CASSLATSGVQETQYF	TRBV12-3/TRBV12-4	TRBJ2-5	TRBD2	-
TGCGCCAGCAGCCACCTTAGGGCACAGACGAACACCGGGGAGCTGTTTTTT	CASSHLRAQTNTGELFF	TRBV4-1	TRBJ2-2	-	many
TGTGCCAGCAGTTCAGGGGGGCGCGAGCAGTACTTC	CASSSGGREQYF	TRBV28	TRBJ2-7	-	-
TGTGCCAGCAGCGGGCTCACTAGCGGGGGGGCCCATGAGCAGTTCTTC	CASSGLTSGGAHEQFF	TRBV7-3	TRBJ2-1	TRBD2	few
TGTGCCAGCTTTGGGGGCGGCTATGGCTACACCTTC	CASFGGGYGYTF	TRBV6-6	TRBJ1-2	-	-
TGTGCCAGCAGTCGACCGAACACAGATACGCAGTATTTT	CASSRPNTDTQYF	TRBV7-2	TRBJ2-3	-	-
TGTGCCACCAGTTCCACAGGGTTCGGTACGCAGTATTTT	CATSSTGFGTQYF	TRBV24-1	TRBJ2-3	-	-
TGTGCCAGCAGTAGGGCGGACGCCTACGAGCAGTACTTC	CASSRADAYEQYF	TRBV7-2	TRBJ2-7	-	-
TGTGCCAGCAGCCCGATTGGGGGTACGGACACCGGGGAGCTGTTTTTT	CASSPIGGTDTGELFF	TRBV7-8	TRBJ2-2	-	-
TGTGCCAGCAGGATGACAGGGGGGAACACTGAAGCTTTCTTT	CASRMTGGNTEAFF	TRBV6-6	TRBJ1-1	TRBD1	few
TGTGCCAGCAGCTTATCTGAGGGGACTGAAGCTTTCTTT	CASSLSEGTEAFF	TRBV7-9	TRBJ1-1	-	few
TGTGCCAGCAGTACGACTAGCGGGGGCGGGGAGACCCAGTACTTC	CASSTTSGGGETQYF	TRBV2	TRBJ2-5	TRBD2	-
TGTGCCAGCAGCTTTAGGACTAGCGGGTTGTCGGGAAATGAGCAGTTCTTC	CASSFRTSGLSGNEQFF	TRBV9	TRBJ2-1	TRBD2	-
TGCAGCGGGAATTCGAAAGAGACCCAGTACTTC	CSGNSKETQYF	TRBV29-1	TRBJ2-5	-	many
TGCGCCAGCAGCTTGGAGGGCCAGGGAACCGGGGAGCTGTTTTTT	CASSLEGQGTGELFF	TRBV5-1	TRBJ2-2	-	few
TGTGCCAGCAGTTTAGTACAGCCGTACGAGCAGTACTTC	CASSLVQPYEQYF	TRBV12-3/TRBV12-4	TRBJ2-7	-	-
TGTGCCAGCAGCAAAATTGGAACGAACGAGCAGTACTTC	CASSKIGTNEQYF	TRBV5-6	TRBJ2-7	-	-
TGTGCCTGGAGTCCCGTGGGATGGAATCTACCTATGAACACTGAAGCTTTCTTT	CAWSPVGWNLPMNTEAFF	TRBV30	TRBJ1-1	-	few
TGTGCCATCAGTGAGTCGGGACAGGGGGCGCGAGTTGAAAAACTGTTTTTT	CAISESGQGARVEKLFF	TRBV10-3	TRBJ1-4	TRBD1	many
TGTGCCAGCAGCCAAGACGGAGGGGGCAGTCTGTTTTTT	CASSQDGGGSLFF	TRBV7-9	TRBJ1-4	TRBD1	few
TGTGCCAGCAGCCCGGGACTAGCGGGGGGTACTGGGCGCGAGCAGTACTTC	CASSPGLAGGTGREQYF	TRBV7-3	TRBJ2-7	TRBD2	-
TGCGCCAGCAGCCAAGGGGCTGGAGATACGCAGTATTTT	CASSQGAGDTQYF	TRBV4-1	TRBJ2-3	-	few
TGTGCCACCAGCAGAGCCCCAGGGGATCGCAATCAGCCCCAGCATTTT	CATSRAPGDRNQPQHF	TRBV15	TRBJ1-5	-	few
TGTGCCAGCAGCTTAGGTCCAGGGTTCGGCACCGGGGAGCTGTTTTTT	CASSLGPGFGTGELFF	TRBV7-3	TRBJ2-2	-	-
TGCGCCAGCAGCCAAGATAGCCCAGGGGGCCAGAACACTGAAGCTTTCTTT	CASSQDSPGGQNTEAFF	TRBV4-3	TRBJ1-1	TRBD1	few
TGCGCCAGCACCCGACAAGACACGAACACCGGGGAGCTGTTTTTT	CASTRQDTNTGELFF	TRBV5-1	TRBJ2-2	-	few
TGTGCCAGCAGCTTGCCGGGGAATGGCTACACCTTC	CASSLPGNGYTF	TRBV7-9	TRBJ1-2	-	few
TGTGCCAGCAGTGGGGGACACACGTTACGCTATGGCTACACCTTC	CASSGGHTLRYGYTF	TRBV2	TRBJ1-2	-	-
TGTGCCAGCAGCCGGGGGGCAGGGGGTACGGAGACCCAGTACTTC	CASSRGAGGTETQYF	TRBV11-2	TRBJ2-5	-	-